This T cell receptor (beta chain) derives from a study of post-analysis software for immune sequencing data. Looking at the study overall: Several disease courses (relapsing-remitting, secondary progressive and progressive-relapsing) of multiple sclerosis were included. Broader study findings: Under F measure analysis, samples from one preparation batch co-clustered strongly. There was significantly lower normalized Chao1 diversity in multiple sclerosis patients than in controls. Several TRBV segments (TRBV5-6, TRBV5-1 and TRBV20-1 among them) occurred more frequently in patients than in controls.

V shed 8 bases, J shed 8 bases, and the junction held 6 bases outside the gene matches. Germline V CDR1 and CDR2: SEHNR, FQNEAQ (reference sequence). This CDR3 region has 15 residues. This clonotype was recorded a few times. The antigen is not known. Included in the TCR beta cDNA libraries were unique molecular identifiers. When roughly 0.9 to 10 million T cells were used, they gave roughly 490,000 cDNA molecules. Each CDR3 protein is one row after TCRdb ran MiXCR on the PCR reads. The repertoire holds fewer than 850,000 distinct CDR3 sequences, with less than 35% as singletons. The sequenced sample was blood. The genes are TRBV7-9 and TRBJ2-1; TRBD2 agrees at 16 bases. The receptor was derived from a girl under 18 with multiple sclerosis. CDR3 DNA sequence: TGTGCCAGCCAGGGACTAGCGGGAGGGCGGTATGAGCAGTTCTTC. It encodes CASQGLAGGRYEQFF.